This record concerns one TCR beta chain sequence. Its antigen is as yet unknown. Trimming stripped 4 bases from V and 1 base from J, with 11 bases between. The V gene's germline CDR1 is MNHNS and CDR2 SASEGT. The CDR3 spans 14 residues. Regarding treatment: roughly 10-day PBMC culture with coronavirus spike peptide pools or control peptides (ViraFEST assay). Cultured CD4+ T-cell DNA underwent Oncomine TCR Beta short-read sequencing. TCRdb redid the calling of the PCR reads with MiXCR, one entry per CDR3 protein. The table records fewer than 6,000 distinct CDR3 sequences, over 45% of them present only once. These data are taken from a study of vaccination and CD4 T cells after COVID-19. Looking at the study overall: Four females and six males made up the convalescents, with two Hispanic. Spike peptides, overlapping and drawn from SARS-CoV-2, HCoV-NL63, HCoV-OC43 and HCoV-229E, were used to stimulate cells. In the control cultures, a CEFX pool, an HIV-1 Nef pool, or no peptide was supplied. Study outcomes and limitations: Looking at convalescent patients, a median about 89% of reactive clones were present only post-vaccination.

The chain joins TRBV6-1 to TRBJ2-7; tentative D call: TRBD2 (6 bases). The sequence was obtained from a human donor who had recovered from COVID-19. Material for sequencing was CD4+ T cells from blood, cultured in vitro. CDR3 sequence (DNA): TGTGCCAGCAGTGCGAGCGGGCCTTCCTACGAGCAGTACTTC. Amino acid sequence: CASSASGPSYEQYF.